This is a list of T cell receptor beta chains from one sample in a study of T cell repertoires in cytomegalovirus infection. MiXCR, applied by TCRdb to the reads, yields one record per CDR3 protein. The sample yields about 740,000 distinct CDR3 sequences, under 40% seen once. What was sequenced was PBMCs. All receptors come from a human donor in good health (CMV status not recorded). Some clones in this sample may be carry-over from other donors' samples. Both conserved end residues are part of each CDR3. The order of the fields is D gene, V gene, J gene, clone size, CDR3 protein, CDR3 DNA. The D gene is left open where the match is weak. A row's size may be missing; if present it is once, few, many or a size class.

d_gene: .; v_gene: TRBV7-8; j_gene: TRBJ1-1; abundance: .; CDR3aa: CASSLRGTSNTEAFF; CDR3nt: TGTGCCAGCAGCTTACGTGGGACATCGAACACTGAAGCTTTCTTT
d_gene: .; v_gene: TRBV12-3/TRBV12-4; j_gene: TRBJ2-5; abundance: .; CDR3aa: CASSRVETQYF; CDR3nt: TGTGCCAGCAGTCGCGTAGAGACCCAGTACTTC
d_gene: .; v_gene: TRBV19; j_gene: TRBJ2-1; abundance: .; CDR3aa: CASSLRTGVGDEQFF; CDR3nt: TGTGCCAGTAGTTTACGTACCGGGGTTGGTGATGAGCAGTTCTTC
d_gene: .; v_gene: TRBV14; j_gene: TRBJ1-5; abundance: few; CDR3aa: CASSQSGVNQPQHF; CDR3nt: TGTGCCAGCAGCCAATCAGGGGTTAATCAGCCCCAGCATTTT
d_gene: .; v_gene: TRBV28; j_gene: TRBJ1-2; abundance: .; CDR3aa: CASGSDNYGYTF; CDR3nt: TGTGCCAGCGGGTCAGACAACTATGGCTACACCTTC
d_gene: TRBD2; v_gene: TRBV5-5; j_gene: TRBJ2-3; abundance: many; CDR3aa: CASSWVSGGSTDTQYF; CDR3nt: TGTGCCAGCAGCTGGGTTAGCGGGGGGAGCACAGATACGCAGTATTTT
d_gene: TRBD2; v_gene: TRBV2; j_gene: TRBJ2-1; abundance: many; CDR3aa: CASSESTSGTVGFF; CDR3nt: TGTGCCAGCAGTGAATCCACTAGCGGGACGGTTGGGTTCTTC
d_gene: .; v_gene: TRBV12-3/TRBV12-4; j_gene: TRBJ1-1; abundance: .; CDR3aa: CASSGGATNTEDFF; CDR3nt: TGTGCCAGCAGTGGGGGGGCGACGAACACTGAAGATTTCTTT
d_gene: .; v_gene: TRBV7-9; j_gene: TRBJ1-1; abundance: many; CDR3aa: CASSSLWQGHTEAFF; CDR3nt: TGTGCCAGCAGCTCTCTTTGGCAGGGTCATACTGAAGCTTTCTTT
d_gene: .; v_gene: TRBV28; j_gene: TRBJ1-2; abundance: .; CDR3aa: CASSSRTDIYGYTF; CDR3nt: TGTGCCAGCAGTTCCCGGACAGACATCTATGGCTACACCTTC
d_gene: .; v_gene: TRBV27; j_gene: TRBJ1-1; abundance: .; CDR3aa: CASSVGIEDHTEAFF; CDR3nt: TGTGCCAGCAGTGTGGGGATCGAGGACCACACTGAAGCTTTCTTT
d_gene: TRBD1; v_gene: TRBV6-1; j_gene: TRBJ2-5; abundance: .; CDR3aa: CASRGQGGETQYF; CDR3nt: TGTGCCAGCAGGGGACAGGGCGGAGAGACCCAGTACTTC
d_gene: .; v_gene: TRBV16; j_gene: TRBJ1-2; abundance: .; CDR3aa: CASSRPGGGYGYTF; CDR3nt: TGTGCCAGCAGCCGCCCCGGGGGGGGCTATGGCTACACCTTC
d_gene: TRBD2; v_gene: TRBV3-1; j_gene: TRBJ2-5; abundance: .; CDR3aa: CASSQDLVARGWERETQYF; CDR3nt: TGTGCCAGCAGCCAAGATCTCGTCGCGCGGGGGTGGGAGCGAGAGACCCAGTACTTC
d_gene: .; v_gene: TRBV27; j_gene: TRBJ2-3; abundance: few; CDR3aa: CASSRRVLGTDTQYF; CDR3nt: TGTGCCAGCAGTCGAAGGGTTCTCGGCACAGATACGCAGTATTTT